This T cell receptor beta chain was recorded in a study of blood T cell repertoires in COVID-19. Sequenced by immunoSEQ multiplex PCR; TCRdb stores in-frame clones only, minus some. The sample has fewer than 120,000 clones, about 80% seen once. The CDR3 runs 15 residues. Germline V CDR1 and CDR2: SGDLS, YYNGEE. Trimming cost V 0 bases and J 8 bases, with 17 bases left between them. The receptor's source is a woman at least 80 years old with active or convalescent COVID-19. The sample taken for sequencing was peripheral blood. The V gene is TRBV9, the J gene TRBJ1-1, with a weak D call TRBD1 (6 bases). The CDR3 DNA follows: TGTGCCAGCAGCGTAGCCAGGGGCGGACAACAAGAAGCTTTCTTT. This sequence encodes CASSVARGGQQEAFF.